This passage covers 6 T cell receptor beta chains from one sample sequenced in a study of CD4 T cells in relation to SARS-CoV-2 and coronaviruses. These receptors' antigens are unknown. The table came from immunoSEQ multiplex PCR; TCRdb's copy has only in-frame clones and leaves some out. Of about 36,000 clones detected, roughly 82% appear once; the ten largest clones hold around 21%. Specimen: memory CD4+ T cells from PBMCs, cultured in vitro. The receptors come from an adult with COVID-19.

In its sample, this clone was seen a few times. The chain has TRBV12-3 or TRBV12-4 and TRBJ1-5; weak D call: TRBD1 (5 bases). This CDR3 contains 13 residues. The V end lost 7 bases, the J end lost 4 bases, and 11 bases lay between the germline ends. This CDR3 is CASKGRANQPQHF. The CDR3 nucleotides are TGTGCCAGCAAGGGCAGGGCTAATCAGCCCCAGCATTTT.

V usage is TRBV7-2 and J usage is TRBJ1-6, with D maybe TRBD1 (5 bases). This CDR3 is built from 13 residues. Germline V gene lookup returns CDR1 SGHTA and CDR2 FQGNSA. Between the trimmed V and J ends, which lost 1 base and 9 bases, there was a span of 7 bases. CDR3 DNA sequence: TGTGCCAGCAGCTTAGTCGGGGGTTCACCCCTCCACTTT. Translated: CASSLVGGSPLHF. The full variable domain, with the rest looked up from reference TRBV7-2 and TRBJ1-6, is GAGVSQSPSNKVTEKGKDVELRCDPISGHTALYWYRQSLGQGLEFLIYFQGNSAPDKSGLPSDRFSAERTGGSVSTLTIQRTQQEDSAVYLCASSLVGGSPLHFGNGTRLTVT.

The rearrangement links TRBV7-2 to TRBJ2-2; the D is unclear. Germline lookup yields CDR1 SGHTA and CDR2 FQGNSA. The V gene lost 5 bases and the J gene lost 3 bases, with 10 bases spanning the gap. The CDR3 consists of 14 residues. The CDR3 protein is CASSLRADTGELFF. CDR3 in DNA: TGTGCCAGCAGCCTCCGGGCTGACACCGGGGAGCTGTTTTTT.

This chain joins TRBV2 and TRBJ1-3; 9 bases are shared with TRBD1. V was pared by 7 bases and J by 10 bases, with 8 bases of the junction left unmatched. CDR1 SNHLY and CDR2 FYNNEI come from the germline V gene. There are 13 residues in the CDR3. Here the CDR3 reads CASKLGQGITIYF. CDR3 DNA: TGTGCCAGCAAACTCGGACAGGGGATTACCATATATTTT.

The J gene is TRBJ2-1, the V gene TRBV2, with 15 bases aligning to TRBD2. Germline-derived CDR1 and CDR2 are SNHLY and FYNNEI. The CDR3 has 17 amino acids. The junction had 11 bases not matched to a gene; V was cut back by 6 bases and J by 8 bases. The CDR3 is CASSDPPGLAGGYEQFF. CDR3 nucleotide sequence: TGTGCCAGCAGCGATCCACCGGGACTAGCGGGAGGCTATGAGCAGTTCTTC.

V is TRBV7-3 and J is TRBJ2-3; no clear D. The V and J ends lost 1 base and 10 bases respectively, with 12 bases between them. The CDR3 loop spans 13 amino acids. CDR1 and CDR2 from the germline V gene are SGHTA and FQGTGA. The CDR3 loop is CASSLNQLRAQYF. For the CDR3, the DNA is TGTGCCAGCAGCTTAAATCAGCTTCGAGCGCAGTATTTT.